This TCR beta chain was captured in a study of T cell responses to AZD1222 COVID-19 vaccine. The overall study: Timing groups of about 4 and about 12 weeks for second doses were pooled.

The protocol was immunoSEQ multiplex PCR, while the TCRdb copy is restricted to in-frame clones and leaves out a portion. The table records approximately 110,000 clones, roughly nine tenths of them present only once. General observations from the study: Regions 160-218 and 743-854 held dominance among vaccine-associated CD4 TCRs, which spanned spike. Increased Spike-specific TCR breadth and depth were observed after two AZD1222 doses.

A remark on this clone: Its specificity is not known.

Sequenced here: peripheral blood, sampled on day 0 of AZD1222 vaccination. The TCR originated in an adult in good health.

The CDR3 reads CASSGQDSIFNYGYTF. CDR3 bases: TGTGCCAGCTCAGGACAGGACTCGATTTTTAACTATGGCTACACCTTC. The chain links TRBV18 to TRBJ1-2, with 7 bases matching TRBD1. Per the germline V gene, CDR1 is KGHSH and CDR2 is LQKENI. The CDR3 loop spans 16 amino acids. V was pared by 5 bases and J by 1 base, with 10 bases of the junction left unmatched.